The present T cell receptor (beta chain) was sequenced within a study of blood T cells in healthy people across ages. It was with a sample-barcoded 5' primer and a J-beta primer mix that a second PCR of roughly 6 to 11 cycles was run. One entry per CDR3 protein, called by TCRdb with MiXCR from the 5' RACE reads. The data show just under 550,000 distinct CDR3 sequences, with 24% seen just once and 8.7% held by the top ten. Germline V gene data show CDR1 as MDHEN and CDR2 as SYDVKM. The CDR3 consists of 15 residues. Trimming removed 6 bases from V and 6 bases from J, with 17 bases in between. Per sample, a minimum of 6 million PBMCs were isolated. Samples each had at least 5.5 micrograms of total RNA extracted. These data were likewise used in another study, on T cells of mothers and their children. That work adds: Whether pairs are related or unrelated, thymic selection shapes their TCR recombination output in much the same way.

The origin of this receptor is a boy younger than 18 in good health. This chain links TRBV28 with TRBJ2-2, with TRBD2 as a possible D gene (7 bases). Sequencing was carried out using blood. The CDR3 DNA reads TGTGCCAGCAGCCCCGATCGGGGGGCGCCCGGGGAGCTGTTTTTT. This codes for CASSPDRGAPGELFF. Filled out from reference TRBV28 and TRBJ2-2, the complete variable domain reads DVKVTQSSRYLVKRTGEKVFLECVQDMDHENMFWYRQDPGLGLRLIYFSYDVKMKEKGDIPEGYSVSREKKERFSLILESASTNQTSMYLCASSPDRGAPGELFFGEGSRLTVL.